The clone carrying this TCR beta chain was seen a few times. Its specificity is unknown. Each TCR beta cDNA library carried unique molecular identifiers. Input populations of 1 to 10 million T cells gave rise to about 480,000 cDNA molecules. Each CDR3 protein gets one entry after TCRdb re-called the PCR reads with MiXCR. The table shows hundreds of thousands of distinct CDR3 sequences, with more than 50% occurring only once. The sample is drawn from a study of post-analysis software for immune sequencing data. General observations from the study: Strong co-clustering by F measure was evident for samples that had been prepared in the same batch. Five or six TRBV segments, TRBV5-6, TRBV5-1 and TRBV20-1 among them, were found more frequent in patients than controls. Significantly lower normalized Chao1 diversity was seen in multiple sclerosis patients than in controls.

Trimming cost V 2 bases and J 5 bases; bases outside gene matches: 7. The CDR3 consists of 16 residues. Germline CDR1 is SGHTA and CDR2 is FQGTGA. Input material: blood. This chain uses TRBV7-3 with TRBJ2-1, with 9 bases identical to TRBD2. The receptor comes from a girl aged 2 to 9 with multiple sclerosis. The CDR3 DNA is TGTGCCAGCAGCTTATATGCGGGAGGGGGGGACAATGAGCAGTTCTTC. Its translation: CASSLYAGGGDNEQFF. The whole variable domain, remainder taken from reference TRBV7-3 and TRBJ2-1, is GAGVSQTPSNKVTEKGKYVELRCDPISGHTALYWYRQSLGQGPEFLIYFQGTGAADDSGLPNDRFFAVRPEGSVSTLKIQRTERGDSAVYLCASSLYAGGGDNEQFFGPGTRLTVL.